The T cell receptor beta chain under discussion was sequenced for a study of cytomegalovirus exposure and HLA in healthy donors. Study-wide points: In vitro testing confirmed a few CMV-associated chains as specific for CMV antigens.

Separation from the roughly 670-subject first cohort characterized the 120-subject validation cohort, to which the donors belonged. A remark on this clone: No antigen is known for it.

From germline, CDR1 is SGHTA and CDR2 FQGTGA. V was shortened by 0 bases and J by 0 bases, with 7 bases between the two germline ends. The CDR3 sequence is 15 residues long. Generated by immunoSEQ multiplex PCR, the TCRdb table keeps only in-frame clones and is missing some. The sample holds fewer than 85,000 clones, 85% to 95% seen once. Sequenced sample: PBMCs. The source is a woman between 18 and 29 years old in good health and CMV-seronegative. The chain uses TRBV7-3 and TRBJ2-3; D is undetermined. The CDR3 reads CASSLTSGSTDTQYF. In DNA form, the CDR3 reads TGTGCCAGCAGCTTAACCTCCGGGAGCACAGATACGCAGTATTTT.